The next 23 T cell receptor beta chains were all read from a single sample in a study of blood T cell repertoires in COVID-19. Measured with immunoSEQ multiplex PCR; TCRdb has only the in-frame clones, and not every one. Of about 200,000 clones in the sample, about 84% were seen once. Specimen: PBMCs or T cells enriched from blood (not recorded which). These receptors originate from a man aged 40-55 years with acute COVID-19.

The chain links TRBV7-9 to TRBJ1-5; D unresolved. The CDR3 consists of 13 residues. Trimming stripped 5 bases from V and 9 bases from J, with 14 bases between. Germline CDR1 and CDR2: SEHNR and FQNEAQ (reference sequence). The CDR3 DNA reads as TGTGCCAGCAGCGAGTCCGACGCGGGGCCCCAGCATTTT. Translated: CASSESDAGPQHF.

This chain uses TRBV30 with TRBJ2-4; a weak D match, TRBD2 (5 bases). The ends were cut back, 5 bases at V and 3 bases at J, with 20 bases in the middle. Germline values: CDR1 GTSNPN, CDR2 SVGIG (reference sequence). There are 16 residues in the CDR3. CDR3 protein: CAWAIGLAGVKNIQYF. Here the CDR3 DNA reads TGTGCCTGGGCGATAGGATTGGCGGGTGTCAAAAACATTCAGTACTTC.

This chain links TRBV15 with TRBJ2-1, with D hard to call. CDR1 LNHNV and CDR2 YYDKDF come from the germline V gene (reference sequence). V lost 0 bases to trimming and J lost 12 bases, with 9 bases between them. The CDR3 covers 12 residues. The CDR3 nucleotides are TGTGCCACCAGCAGAGATATCAGCGCGCAGTTCTTC. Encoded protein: CATSRDISAQFF.

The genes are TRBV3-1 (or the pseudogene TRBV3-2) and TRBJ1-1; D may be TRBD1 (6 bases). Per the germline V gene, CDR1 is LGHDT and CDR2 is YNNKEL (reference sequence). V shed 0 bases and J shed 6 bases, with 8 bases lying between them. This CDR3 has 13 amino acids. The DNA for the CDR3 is TGTGCCAGCAGCCAAGACAGGGGAGCTGAAGCTTTCTTT. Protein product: CASSQDRGAEAFF.

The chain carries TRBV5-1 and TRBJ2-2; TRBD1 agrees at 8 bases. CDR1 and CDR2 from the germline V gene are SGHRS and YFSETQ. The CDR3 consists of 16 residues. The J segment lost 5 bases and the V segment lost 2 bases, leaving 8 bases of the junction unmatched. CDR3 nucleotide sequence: TGCGCCAGCAGCTTAGCCGGGACAGGTGGGACCGGGGAGCTGTTTTTT. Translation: CASSLAGTGGTGELFF.

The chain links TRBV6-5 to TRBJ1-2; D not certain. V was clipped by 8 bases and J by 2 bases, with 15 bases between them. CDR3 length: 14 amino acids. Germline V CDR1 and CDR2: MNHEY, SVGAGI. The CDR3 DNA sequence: TGTGCCAGCGCCTATACGGGGTTCAACTATGGCTACACCTTC. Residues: CASAYTGFNYGYTF.

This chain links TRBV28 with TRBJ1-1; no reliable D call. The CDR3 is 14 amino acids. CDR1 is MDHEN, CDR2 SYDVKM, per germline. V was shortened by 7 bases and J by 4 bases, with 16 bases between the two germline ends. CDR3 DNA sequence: TGTGCCAGCAAGCGAACCCGGGTTGGCACTGAAGCTTTCTTT. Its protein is CASKRTRVGTEAFF.

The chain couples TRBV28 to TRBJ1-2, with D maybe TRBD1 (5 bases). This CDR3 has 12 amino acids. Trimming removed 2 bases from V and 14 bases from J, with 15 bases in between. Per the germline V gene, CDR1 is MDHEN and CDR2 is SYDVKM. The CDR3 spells CASSLVGAVLTF. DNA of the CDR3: TGTGCCAGCAGTTTAGTAGGGGCCGTGTTAACCTTC.

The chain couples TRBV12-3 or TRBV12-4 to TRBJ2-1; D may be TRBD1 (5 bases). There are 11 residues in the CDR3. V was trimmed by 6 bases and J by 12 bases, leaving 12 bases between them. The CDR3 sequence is CASRDNYAQFF. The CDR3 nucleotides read TGTGCCAGCAGGGACAATTACGCGCAGTTCTTC.

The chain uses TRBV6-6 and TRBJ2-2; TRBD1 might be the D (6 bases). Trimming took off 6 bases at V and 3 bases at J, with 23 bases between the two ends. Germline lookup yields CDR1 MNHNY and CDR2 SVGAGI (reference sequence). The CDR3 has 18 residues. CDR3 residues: CASSRREIRDTYTGELFF. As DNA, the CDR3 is TGTGCCAGCAGCCGAAGAGAAATTCGGGACACCTACACCGGGGAGCTGTTTTTT.

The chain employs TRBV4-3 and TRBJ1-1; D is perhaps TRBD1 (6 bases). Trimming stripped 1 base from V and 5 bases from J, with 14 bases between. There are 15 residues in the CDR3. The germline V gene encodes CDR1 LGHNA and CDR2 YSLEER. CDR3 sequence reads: CASSQVAGARTEAFF. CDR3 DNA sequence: TGCGCCAGCAGCCAAGTGGCGGGGGCGCGTACTGAAGCTTTCTTT.

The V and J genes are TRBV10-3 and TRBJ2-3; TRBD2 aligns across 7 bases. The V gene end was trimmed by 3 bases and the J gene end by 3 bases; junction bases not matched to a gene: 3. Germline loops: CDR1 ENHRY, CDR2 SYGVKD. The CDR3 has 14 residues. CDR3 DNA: TGTGCCATCAGTGATTCCGGGAGGACAGATACGCAGTATTTT. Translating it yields CAISDSGRTDTQYF.

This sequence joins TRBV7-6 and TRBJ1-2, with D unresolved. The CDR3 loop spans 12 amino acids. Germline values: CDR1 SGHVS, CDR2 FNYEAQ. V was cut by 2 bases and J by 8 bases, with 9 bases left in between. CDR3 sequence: CASSLRGIGYTF. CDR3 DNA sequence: TGTGCCAGCAGCTTAAGAGGGATAGGCTACACCTTC.

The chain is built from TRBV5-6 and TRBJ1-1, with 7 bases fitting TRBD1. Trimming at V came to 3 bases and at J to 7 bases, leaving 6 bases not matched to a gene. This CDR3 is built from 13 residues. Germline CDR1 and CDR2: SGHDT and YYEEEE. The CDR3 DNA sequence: TGTGCCAGCAGCTCACGGTGGGACAGTGAAGCTTTCTTT. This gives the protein CASSSRWDSEAFF.

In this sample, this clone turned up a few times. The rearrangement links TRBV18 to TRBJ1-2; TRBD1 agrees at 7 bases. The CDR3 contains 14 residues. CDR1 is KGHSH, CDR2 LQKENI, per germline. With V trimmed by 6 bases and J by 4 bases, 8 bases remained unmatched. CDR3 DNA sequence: TGTGCCAGCTCCATAGGACAGGAGGTCTATGGCTACACCTTC. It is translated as CASSIGQEVYGYTF.

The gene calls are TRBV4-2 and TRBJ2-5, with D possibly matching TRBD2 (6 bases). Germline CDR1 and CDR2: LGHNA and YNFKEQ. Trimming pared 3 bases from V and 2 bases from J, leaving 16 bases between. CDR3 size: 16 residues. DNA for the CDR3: TGTGCCAGCAGCCAGTCTGGGGGGAGGACGCAAGAGACCCAGTACTTC. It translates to CASSQSGGRTQETQYF.

The DNA for the CDR3 is TGTGCCAGTAGTATCGACAGGGGGCTAAATCAGCCCCAGCATTTT. Protein product: CASSIDRGLNQPQHF. This rearrangement joins TRBV19 to TRBJ1-5; 10 bases map to TRBD1. Germline CDR1 LNHDA, CDR2 SQIVND (reference sequence). Trimming took 3 bases from V and 4 from J; bases not matched to a gene: 3. CDR3 length: 15 residues.

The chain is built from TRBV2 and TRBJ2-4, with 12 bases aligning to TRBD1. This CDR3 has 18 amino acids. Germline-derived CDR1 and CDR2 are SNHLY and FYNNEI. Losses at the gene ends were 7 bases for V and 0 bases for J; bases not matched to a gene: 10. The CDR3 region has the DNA TGTGCCAGCACCGGGGGACAGGGGGCCGGCTTAGCCAAAAACATTCAGTACTTC. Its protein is CASTGGQGAGLAKNIQYF.

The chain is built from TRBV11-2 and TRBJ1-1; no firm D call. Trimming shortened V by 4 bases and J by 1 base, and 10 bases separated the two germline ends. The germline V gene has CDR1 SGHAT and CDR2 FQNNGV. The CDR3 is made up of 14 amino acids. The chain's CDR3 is CASSSSRENTEAFF. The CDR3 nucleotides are TGTGCCAGCAGCTCCAGCCGGGAGAACACTGAAGCTTTCTTT.

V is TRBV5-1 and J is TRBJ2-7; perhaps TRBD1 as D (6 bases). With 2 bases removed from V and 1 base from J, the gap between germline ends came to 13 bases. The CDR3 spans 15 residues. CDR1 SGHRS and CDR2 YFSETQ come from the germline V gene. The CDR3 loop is CASSFTPDRSYEQYF. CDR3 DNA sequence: TGCGCCAGCAGCTTTACACCAGACAGGTCCTACGAGCAGTACTTC.

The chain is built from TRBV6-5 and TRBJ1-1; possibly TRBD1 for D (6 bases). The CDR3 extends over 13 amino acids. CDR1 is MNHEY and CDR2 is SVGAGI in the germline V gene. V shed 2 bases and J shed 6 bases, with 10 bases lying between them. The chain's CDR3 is CASSYRRQAEAFF. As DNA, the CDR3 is TGTGCCAGCAGTTACCGGAGACAGGCTGAAGCTTTCTTT.

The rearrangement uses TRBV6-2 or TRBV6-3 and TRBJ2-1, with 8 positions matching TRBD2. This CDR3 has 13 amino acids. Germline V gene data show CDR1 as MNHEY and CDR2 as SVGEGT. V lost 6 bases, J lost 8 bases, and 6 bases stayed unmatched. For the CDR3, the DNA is TGTGCCAGCAGCCGTCAAGCGGGAGATGAGCAGTTCTTC. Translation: CASSRQAGDEQFF.

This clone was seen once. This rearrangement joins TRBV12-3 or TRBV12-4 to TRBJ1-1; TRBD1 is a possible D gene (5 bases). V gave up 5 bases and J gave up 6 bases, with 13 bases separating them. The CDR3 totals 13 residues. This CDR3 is CASSRTGSAEAFF. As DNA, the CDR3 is TGTGCCAGCAGTCGAACAGGCTCCGCTGAAGCTTTCTTT.